The clone carrying this TCR beta chain has a count of ten or more. What it recognizes is unknown. The germline V gene has CDR1 SGHVS and CDR2 FQNEAQ. The CDR3 extends over 16 amino acids. The V gene end was trimmed by 1 base and the J gene end by 6 bases; junction bases not matched to a gene: 5. Patients aged 18 to 65 had newly diagnosed hyperthyroidism lasting under 2 months. Researchers amplified the TCR beta CDR3 regions from RNA transcripts. HTBI primers were employed in a first-round RT-PCR of the TCR CDR3. Each CDR3 protein is one row after TCRdb ran MiXCR on the multiplex PCR reads. The repertoire holds fewer than 900,000 distinct CDR3 sequences, with 16% as singletons. The data are from a study of T cells in Graves' hyperthyroidism and ophthalmopathy. Overall study: The authors collected peripheral blood at initial diagnosis, before any treatment.

Study-wide results and limits: From stable hyperthyroidism, ophthalmopathy was set apart by a 13 V-J model.

The receptor was derived from a man between 18 and 35 years old with Graves' hyperthyroidism. V usage is TRBV7-8 and J usage is TRBJ2-2; 10 nucleotides line up with TRBD1. Sequences were obtained from blood. CDR3 amino acids: CASSLVGGQGAGELFF. The DNA for the CDR3 is TGTGCCAGCAGCTTAGTAGGAGGACAGGGGGCCGGGGAGCTGTTTTTT.